These 18 T cell receptor beta chains came from one sample sequenced in a study of cytotoxic CD8 clonotypes in ibrutinib-treated CLL. Measured with immunoSEQ multiplex PCR; TCRdb has only the in-frame clones, and not every one. The sample contains just over 200,000 clones, around 75% of which appear only once. The sequencing here drew on PBMCs, taken after 12 months of ibrutinib treatment. Receptors originate from a human donor with chronic lymphocytic leukemia.

The table lists this clone with a count of one. The rearrangement links TRBV10-2 to TRBJ1-1; D gene unclear. V was trimmed by 3 bases and J by 1 base, leaving 6 bases between them. Germline V gives CDR1 WSHSY, CDR2 SAAADI. The length of the CDR3 is 13 residues. The CDR3 region is CASSDRGNTEAFF. CDR3 nucleotide sequence: TGCGCCAGCAGTGATCGCGGGAACACTGAAGCTTTCTTT.

This chain links TRBV18 with TRBJ2-7, with D tentatively TRBD1 (5 bases). This CDR3 region has 12 residues. Germline-derived CDR1 and CDR2 are KGHSH and LQKENI. The V end lost 3 bases, the J end lost 5 bases, and 8 bases lay between the germline ends. In nucleotides, the CDR3 is TGTGCCAGCTCACCGACAGCCCACGAGCAGTACTTC. Protein sequence: CASSPTAHEQYF.

V is TRBV19 and J is TRBJ2-7, with 8 bases that match TRBD1. Germline V CDR1 and CDR2: LNHDA, SQIVND (reference sequence). The CDR3 has 16 amino acids. V lost 6 bases to trimming and J lost 3 bases; unmatched junction nucleotides: 13. CDR3 nucleotides: TGTGCCAGTAGCGCCCTCCGGGACAGGCGATTCTACGAGCAGTACTTC. Amino acids: CASSALRDRRFYEQYF.

The rearrangement joins TRBV6-5 to TRBJ1-2; perhaps TRBD1 as D (6 bases). Trimming stripped 2 bases from V and 4 bases from J, with 11 bases between. The CDR3 sequence is 14 residues long. Germline CDR1 and CDR2: MNHEY and SVGAGI. The CDR3 coding sequence is TGTGCCAGCAGTTACGGGGGCGCAAGCTATGGCTACACCTTC. It encodes CASSYGGASYGYTF.

The chain joins TRBV6-6 to TRBJ1-1, with unresolved D. V shed 2 bases and J shed 6 bases, with 10 bases lying between them. Germline V gene lookup returns CDR1 MNHNY and CDR2 SVGAGI (reference sequence). CDR3 length: 13 residues. The CDR3: CASSYPSAAEAFF. CDR3 DNA sequence: TGTGCCAGCAGTTACCCGTCCGCGGCTGAAGCTTTCTTT.

This chain joins TRBV7-6 and TRBJ1-1; no reliable D call. V lost 5 bases and J lost 8, with 12 bases in between. There are 12 residues in the CDR3. Germline V gene sequence: CDR1 SGHVS, CDR2 FNYEAQ. The CDR3 bases are TGTGCCAGCAGCCGAGACCGGAGAGAAGCTTTCTTT. It encodes CASSRDRREAFF.

The V gene is TRBV29-1, the J gene TRBJ2-1; 9 bases map to TRBD2. V lost 7 bases and J lost 4; bases outside the gene matches: 11. Germline-derived CDR1 and CDR2 are SQVTM and ANQGSEA. This CDR3 contains 15 residues. CDR3 amino acids: CSGGLLAGPYNEQFF. The CDR3 DNA sequence: TGCAGCGGTGGTTTGCTAGCGGGGCCATACAATGAGCAGTTCTTC.

There are a few counts of this clone. V and J are TRBV9 and TRBJ2-7, with no clear D. The CDR3 has 15 residues. Germline lookup yields CDR1 SGDLS and CDR2 YYNGEE. V lost 0 bases, J lost 2 bases, and 12 bases lay in between. CDR3 protein: CASSVEGQATYEQYF. The CDR3 DNA is TGTGCCAGCAGCGTAGAAGGTCAGGCCACCTACGAGCAGTACTTC.

J is TRBJ1-3 and V is TRBV28; D ambiguous. Looked up from germline, CDR1 is MDHEN and CDR2 is SYDVKM. Trimming took 8 bases from V and 3 from J, leaving 14 bases between them. This CDR3 spans 14 amino acids. The CDR3 protein is CASWEGLVGNTIYF. CDR3 bases: TGTGCCAGCTGGGAGGGTTTGGTTGGAAACACCATATATTTT.

This clone was seen only once. This chain joins TRBV7-2 and TRBJ2-2; tentative D call: TRBD2 (7 bases). Germline assignment: CDR1 SGHTA and CDR2 FQGNSA. V was clipped by 2 bases and J by 3 bases, with 10 bases between them. The CDR3 extends over 15 amino acids. The CDR3 nucleotides are TGTGCCAGCAGCTTAAGGCGGGGGCACACCGGGGAGCTGTTTTTT. Translation gives CASSLRRGHTGELFF.

The CDR3 reads CAISESGRQFF. The DNA of the CDR3 is TGTGCCATCAGTGAGTCTGGGAGGCAGTTCTTC. The chain recombines TRBV10-3 with TRBJ2-1; D may be TRBD2 (5 bases). V was shortened by 0 bases and J by 12 bases, with 6 bases between the two germline ends. Germline lookup yields CDR1 ENHRY and CDR2 SYGVKD. The CDR3 runs 11 residues.

The chain is built from TRBV2 and TRBJ2-7; TRBD2 is a possible D gene (6 bases). The V gene's germline CDR1 is SNHLY and CDR2 FYNNEI. The germline V and J ends were trimmed by 4 bases and 4 bases, with 14 bases remaining between them. The CDR3 length is 14 residues. This CDR3 is CASSGLVRGYEQYF. The CDR3, as DNA: TGTGCCAGCAGTGGCCTGGTGCGGGGATACGAGCAGTACTTC.

CDR3: CASKERNEKLFF. As DNA, the CDR3 is TGTGCCAGCAAGGAGAGAAATGAAAAACTGTTTTTT. The J gene is TRBJ1-4, the V gene TRBV2; no definite D call. Trimming cost V 7 bases and J 5 bases, with 8 bases left between them. This CDR3 is 12 amino acids long. Looked up from germline, CDR1 is SNHLY and CDR2 is FYNNEI.

This clone showed up just once. This chain joins TRBV29-1 and TRBJ2-2; D gene uncertain. This CDR3 comprises 13 residues. Per the germline V gene, CDR1 is SQVTM and CDR2 is ANQGSEA. The CDR3 loop is CPPRDANTGELFF. CDR3 DNA: TGCCCACCGAGAGACGCGAACACCGGGGAGCTGTTTTTT.

This chain links TRBV28 with TRBJ1-2, with 7 positions matching TRBD1. This CDR3 is 17 amino acids long. Germline CDR1 reads MDHEN; CDR2 reads SYDVKM. V lost 2 bases and J lost 3; bases outside the gene matches: 12. The CDR3 loop reads CASSLRHLRQGDYGYTF. The CDR3 DNA reads as TGTGCCAGCAGTTTACGCCATCTTAGACAGGGTGACTATGGCTACACCTTC.

The chain carries TRBV27 and TRBJ2-1; D is uncertain. V lost 5 bases and J lost 0, with 8 bases in between. This CDR3 is 14 amino acids long. CDR1 MNHEY and CDR2 SMNVEV come from the germline V gene (reference sequence). The CDR3: CASSPLSSYNEQFF. The CDR3 nucleotides read TGTGCCAGCAGTCCCCTCAGCTCCTACAATGAGCAGTTCTTC.

The CDR3 DNA sequence: TGTGCCAGCAGCTTTTGGACTAGCGGGAGCCGGGACACAGATACGCAGTATTTT. Encoded protein: CASSFWTSGSRDTDTQYF. The chain has TRBV13 and TRBJ2-3, with 13 bases identical to TRBD2. The germline V gene encodes CDR1 PRHDT and CDR2 FYEKMQ (reference sequence). The V segment lost 3 bases and the J segment 2 bases; nucleotides outside the gene matches: 8. This CDR3 contains 18 residues.

The chain carries TRBV4-2 and TRBJ2-1, with D uncertain. CDR3 size: 16 residues. Germline V CDR1 and CDR2: LGHNA, YNFKEQ. Trimming removed 4 bases at V and 10 bases at J, with 23 bases between. Here the CDR3 DNA reads TGTGCCAGCAGCCCGAGAGAGAGACGGAGAGATCGAGAGCAGTTCTTC. It translates to CASSPRERRRDREQFF.